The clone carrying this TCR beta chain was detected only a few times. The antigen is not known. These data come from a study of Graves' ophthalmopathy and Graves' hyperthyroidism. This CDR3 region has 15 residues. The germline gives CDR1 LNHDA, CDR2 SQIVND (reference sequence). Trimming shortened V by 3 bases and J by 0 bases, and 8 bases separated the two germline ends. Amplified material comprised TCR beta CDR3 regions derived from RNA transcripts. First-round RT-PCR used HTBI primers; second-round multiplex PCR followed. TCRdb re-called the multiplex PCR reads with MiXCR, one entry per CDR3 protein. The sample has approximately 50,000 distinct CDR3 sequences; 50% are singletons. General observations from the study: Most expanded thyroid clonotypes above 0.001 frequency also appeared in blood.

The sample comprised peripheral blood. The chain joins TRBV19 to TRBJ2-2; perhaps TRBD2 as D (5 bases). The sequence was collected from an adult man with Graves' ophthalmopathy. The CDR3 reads CASSMAGANTGELFF. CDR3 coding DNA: TGTGCCAGTAGTATGGCCGGGGCGAACACCGGGGAGCTGTTTTTT.